This T cell receptor beta chain was recorded in a study of T cells in Graves' hyperthyroidism and ophthalmopathy. General study findings and limits: Ophthalmopathy was separated from stable hyperthyroidism by a 13 V-J model.

Template material for amplifying TCR beta CDR3 regions consisted of RNA transcripts. The HTBI primer set drove a first-round RT-PCR of the TCR CDR3. TCRdb passed the multiplex PCR reads through MiXCR, listing each CDR3 protein once. The table lists under 550,000 distinct CDR3 sequences, roughly an eighth of them singletons. V lost 6 bases, J lost 2 bases, and 4 bases stayed unmatched. Looked up from germline, CDR1 is DFQATT and CDR2 is SNEGSKA (reference sequence). The CDR3 is made up of 13 amino acids. For this clonotype: As yet, its antigen is unknown.

Patients aged 18 to 65 with hyperthyroidism were newly diagnosed, with duration under 2 months. Using around 10 ml of fresh peripheral blood, PBMCs were prepared. The sequence was collected from a woman aged 18-29 years with Graves' hyperthyroidism. The material sequenced was blood. J is TRBJ2-7 and V is TRBV20-1; 10 nucleotides align to TRBD2. The CDR3 nucleotides read TGCAGTGCCAGTAGCGGGAGGACCTACGAGCAGTACTTC. It translates to CSASSGRTYEQYF.